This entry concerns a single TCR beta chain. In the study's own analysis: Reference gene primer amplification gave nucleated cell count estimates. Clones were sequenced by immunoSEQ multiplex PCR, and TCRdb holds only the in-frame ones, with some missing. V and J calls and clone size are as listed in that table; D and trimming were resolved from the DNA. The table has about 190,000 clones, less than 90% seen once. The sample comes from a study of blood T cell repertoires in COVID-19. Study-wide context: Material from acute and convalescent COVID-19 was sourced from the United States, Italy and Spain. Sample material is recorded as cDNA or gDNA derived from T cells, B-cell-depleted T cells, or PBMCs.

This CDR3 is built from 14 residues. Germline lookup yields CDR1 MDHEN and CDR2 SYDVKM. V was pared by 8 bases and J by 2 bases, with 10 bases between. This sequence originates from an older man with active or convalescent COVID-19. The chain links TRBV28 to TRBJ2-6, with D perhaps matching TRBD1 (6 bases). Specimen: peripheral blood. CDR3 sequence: CASDEGAGANVLTF. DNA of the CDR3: TGTGCCAGCGATGAGGGGGCTGGGGCCAACGTCCTGACTTTC.